This T cell receptor beta chain was obtained from a study of T cell responses to AZD1222 COVID-19 vaccine. The ends were cut back, 7 bases at V and 6 bases at J, with 18 bases in the middle. Germline assignment: CDR1 SGHTA and CDR2 FQGNSA. The CDR3 is 14 residues long. Profiled with immunoSEQ multiplex PCR; TCRdb holds only in-frame clones, not every one. The table has approximately 91,000 clones, about 88% seen once; the top ten hold about an eighth. The sample was peripheral blood, taken on day 0 of AZD1222 vaccination. The chain links TRBV7-2 to TRBJ1-2; the D is unclear. This clonotype originated in an adult in good health. The CDR3 nucleotides read TGTGCCAGCAACCGCCGGGGTGGGTTGGATGGCTACACCTTC. This codes for CASNRRGGLDGYTF.